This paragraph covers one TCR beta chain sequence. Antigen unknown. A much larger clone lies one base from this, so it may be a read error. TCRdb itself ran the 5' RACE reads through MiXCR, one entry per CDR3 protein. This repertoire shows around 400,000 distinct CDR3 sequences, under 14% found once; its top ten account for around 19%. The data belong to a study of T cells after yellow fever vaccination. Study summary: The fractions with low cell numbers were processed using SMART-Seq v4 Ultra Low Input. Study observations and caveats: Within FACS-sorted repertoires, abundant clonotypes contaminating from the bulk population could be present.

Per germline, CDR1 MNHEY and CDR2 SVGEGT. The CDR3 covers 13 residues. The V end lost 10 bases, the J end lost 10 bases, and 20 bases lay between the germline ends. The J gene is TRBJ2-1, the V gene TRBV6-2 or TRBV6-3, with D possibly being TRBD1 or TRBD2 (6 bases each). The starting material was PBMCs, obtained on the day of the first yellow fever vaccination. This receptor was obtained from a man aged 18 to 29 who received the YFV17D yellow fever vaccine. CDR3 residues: CAISYRGRREQFF. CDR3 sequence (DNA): TGTGCCATCAGCTACCGGGGGCGTCGAGAGCAGTTCTTC.